These 13 T cell receptor beta chains were sequenced from one sample in a study of T-cell reconstitution after alpha-beta-depleted transplantation in children. Using unique molecular identifiers, the investigators prepared the TCRbeta library. TCRdb called the PCR reads again in MiXCR, with one record for every CDR3 protein. The data hold around 800,000 distinct CDR3 sequences, with roughly 16% observed a single time. Specimen: PBMCs, mostly from graft donor cells, collected 360 days after TCRalphabeta/CD19-depleted stem cell transplant. These receptors were obtained from a male patient younger than 18 who had a stem cell transplant for acute lymphoblastic leukemia, so the T cells may come from the graft donor.

The rearrangement uses TRBV4-1 and TRBJ2-7, with 9 bases aligning to TRBD2. Trimming removed 0 bases from V and 3 bases from J; junction bases left unmatched: 9. The CDR3 sequence is 17 residues long. Germline V gives CDR1 MGHRA, CDR2 YSYEKL. CDR3 bases: TGCGCCAGCAGCCAAGATGAGGCTAGCGGGATCCGCTACGAGCAGTACTTC. Its protein is CASSQDEASGIRYEQYF.

The genes are TRBV4-1 and TRBJ2-1; 12 nucleotides line up with TRBD2. This CDR3 contains 19 residues. Looked up from germline, CDR1 is MGHRA and CDR2 is YSYEKL. With V trimmed by 0 bases and J by 2 bases, 8 bases remained unmatched. CDR3 DNA sequence: TGCGCCAGCAGCCAAGATCCCGGACTAGCGGGGTCCCCCTACAATGAGCAGTTCTTC. It specifies CASSQDPGLAGSPYNEQFF.

As concerns this clonotype: Sequence at one end of the junction differs from germline and may be a read error. The V and J genes are TRBV12-3 or TRBV12-4 and TRBJ1-1, with 9 nucleotides matching TRBD1. The CDR3 totals 18 residues. CDR3 bases: TGTACCAGCAGTTTAAAGCCGTCGGACAGGGGAGGGGGCCCTGAAGCTTTCTTT. It specifies CTSSLKPSDRGGGPEAFF.

The chain carries TRBV28 and TRBJ2-7, with a tentative D call TRBD1 (6 bases). The CDR3 has 14 residues. Trimming shortened V by 5 bases and J by 1 base, and 12 bases separated the two germline ends. Per the germline V gene, CDR1 is MDHEN and CDR2 is SYDVKM. The CDR3 nucleotides read TGTGCCAGCAGTCCCACAGGGCGATCCTACGAGCAGTACTTC. Amino acid sequence: CASSPTGRSYEQYF.

A few counts support this clonotype. V usage is TRBV12-3 or TRBV12-4 and J usage is TRBJ2-3; TRBD2 is a possible D gene (6 bases). There are 16 residues in the CDR3. Trimming removed 7 bases at V and 2 bases at J, with 19 bases between. CDR3 amino acids: CASTPNRPSATDTQYF. The CDR3 DNA follows: TGTGCCAGCACCCCCAACCGCCCTAGCGCCACAGATACGCAGTATTTT.

The V gene is TRBV4-1, the J gene TRBJ2-5; the match to TRBD2 covers 8 bases. This CDR3 region has 16 residues. J gave up 3 bases and V 2 bases, and 8 bases lay outside the gene matches. Germline V gives CDR1 MGHRA, CDR2 YSYEKL. The CDR3 DNA is TGCGCCAGCAGCCAATCCCCGGCGGGAGGAAAAGAGACCCAGTACTTC. Translating gives CASSQSPAGGKETQYF.

This chain links TRBV13 with TRBJ2-7; D is perhaps TRBD2 (6 bases). The germline V gene encodes CDR1 PRHDT and CDR2 FYEKMQ (reference sequence). V dropped 5 bases and J dropped 6 bases, with 17 bases sitting between them. CDR3 length: 14 amino acids. CDR3 in amino acids: CASSPGDSRGEQYF. For the CDR3, the DNA is TGTGCCAGCAGCCCCGGGGACTCTCGAGGCGAGCAGTACTTC.

V gene TRBV7-8 combines with J gene TRBJ2-1; 12 bases are shared with TRBD2. The length of the CDR3 is 17 residues. The germline CDR1 and CDR2 sequences are SGHVS and FQNEAQ. The trim removed 5 bases at V and 3 bases at J, leaving 8 bases unmatched. As DNA, the CDR3 is TGTGCCAGCAGCCTTCGGACTAGCGGGACGTTCTACAATGAGCAGTTCTTC. Its translation: CASSLRTSGTFYNEQFF.

This chain joins TRBV10-3 and TRBJ2-7, with 10 bases fitting TRBD1. J lost 2 bases, V lost 7 bases, and 20 bases had no gene match. Germline CDR1 ENHRY, CDR2 SYGVKD. The CDR3 has 19 residues. Here the CDR3 DNA reads TGTGCCATCACTGACAGGGGGCGGCTAGCGGGTTCCCCTACCTACGAGCAGTACTTC. This codes for CAITDRGRLAGSPTYEQYF.

The chain is built from TRBV5-1 and TRBJ2-1; no reliable D call. The germline gives CDR1 SGHRS, CDR2 YFSETQ. The CDR3 contains 16 residues. Trimming pared 0 bases from V and 5 bases from J, leaving 15 bases between. CDR3 nucleotides: TGCGCCAGCAGCTTGGAGACCGGAAACACCAACAATGAGCAGTTCTTC. Translated, it gives CASSLETGNTNNEQFF.

V usage is TRBV29-1 and J usage is TRBJ2-4, with a possible D match to TRBD1 (6 bases). V was trimmed by 5 bases and J by 0 bases, leaving 11 bases between them. CDR1 is SQVTM, CDR2 ANQGSEA, per germline. The length of the CDR3 is 14 residues. CDR3 DNA: TGCAGCGTTTCGAGGGGGTTAGCCAAAAACATTCAGTACTTC. Amino acids: CSVSRGLAKNIQYF.

The V and J genes are TRBV5-1 and TRBJ2-7; TRBD1 agrees at 7 bases. This CDR3 has 15 residues. Unmatched junction bases numbered 8, after V lost 2 bases and J lost 3 bases. The V gene's germline CDR1 is SGHRS and CDR2 YFSETQ. As DNA, the CDR3 is TGCGCCAGCAGCTTAACAGGGGATTATGGCTACGAGCAGTACTTC. Translating gives CASSLTGDYGYEQYF.

This clonotype turned up a few times. This rearrangement joins TRBV5-1 to TRBJ2-2; D might be TRBD1 (9 bases). The CDR3 totals 21 residues. Looked up from germline, CDR1 is SGHRS and CDR2 is YFSETQ. V was trimmed by 3 bases and J by 3 bases, leaving 30 bases between them. The DNA of the CDR3 is TGCGCCAGCAGCTACGGTCCGGGACAGGGCTCAAGCGGGAGCTACACCGGGGAGCTGTTTTTT. Its translation is CASSYGPGQGSSGSYTGELFF.